The entry below describes one T cell receptor beta chain. This clone was observed a few times. It lacks a known antigen. The input lacks base qualities; no much larger clone sits a single base away. At the DNA level, this CDR3 is encoded by other sequences in the same sample as well. The sample's time point label, in plain terms: baseline before oral tofacitinib. Lesional scalp punch biopsies and peripheral blood were obtained from alopecia areata patients. PBMCs were isolated by density centrifugation and stained for CD3, CD4 and CD8, after which CD4+ and CD8+ T cells were sorted on a FACSAria. The sample comes from a study of CD8+ T cells in alopecia areata (dated by TCRdb to 2017 to 2018). At the level of the whole study: Treated patients were enrolled in an open-label pilot trial of oral tofacitinib, 5 to 10 mg twice daily, for moderate-to-severe alopecia areata. Patients stayed on tofacitinib for 6 to 18 months and then had 6 months of follow-up off drug so that delayed response and recurrence could be assessed. Scalp clonality was compared among normal scalp (n=4), patchy alopecia areata scalp (n=8), and alopecia totalis/universalis scalp (n=8). immunoSEQ multiplex PCR using 35 Vbeta forward primers and 13 Jbeta reverse primers was used to amplify TCRbeta CDR3 regions. RNA came from the PAXgene miRNA kit for fixed scalp, the miRNeasy kit for PBMCs, and the RNeasy kit for mouse skin. On the human side, TCRbeta sequencing was run on scalp tissue and on sorted CD4+ and CD8+ peripheral blood T cells from healthy controls and from alopecia areata patients with either patchy or totalis/universalis disease. The study used high-throughput TCRbeta sequencing to examine T cell clonal expansion in alopecia areata, in both the C3H/HeJ mouse model and human patients. Tofacitinib-treated patients had biopsies at baseline and at 4 and 24 weeks of treatment, with a later scalp biopsy in several patients.

The full study reports these points: Compared with mice, TCR sequences shared between patients were less clear, possibly partly because of HLA diversity across the patient population. Unlike mouse skin, where gammadelta T cells dominate, normal human skin contains resident alphabeta T cells that get sequenced too, which complicates analysis of the scalp TCR repertoire. Compared with normal scalp, lesional scalp had higher clonality and more expanded CD8+ clones, particularly in alopecia totalis/universalis, a pattern that suggests antigenic drive.

The receptor library was made with the immunoSEQ multiplex PCR assay. For TCR sequencing, RNA was extracted from every sample and reverse transcribed into cDNA to serve as template. First-strand cDNA was synthesized with SuperScript III using a 2:1 mix of oligo-dT and random hexamers. A synthetic immune receptor repertoire was used to assess amplification bias, and residual bias was removed computationally. The paper's data handling went like this. Raw reads were preprocessed to remove errors, and CDR3 was defined by IMGT conventions from the conserved cysteine to phenylalanine. Clonality was computed by normalizing Shannon entropy by log2 of the number of productive unique TCRs and subtracting the result from 1. Whether each scalp clone was CD4 or CD8 was inferred by checking scalp TCRbeta sequences against the CD4 and CD8 repertoires from sorted blood. TCRdb's version of the immuneACCESS table is confined to in-frame rearrangements and falls short of the full clone set. An unresolved V gene accounts for under half of the shortfall where checked; the remainder is of unknown origin. Clone size and V and J calls were adopted from that table, with D and trimming inferred from the DNA. This sample comprises 150,000 to 200,000 clones, 67% of them detected only once. The top ten hold roughly 10% of the sample.

From its cysteine to its phenylalanine, the CDR3 spans 12 amino acids. Only the CDR3 DNA stays, 36 bases, in frame from base 1. Relative to germline, V is 0 bases shorter and J is 5 bases shorter, with 3 bases between their ends. As encoded in the germline V gene, CDR1 is MNHEY while CDR2 is SVGAGI. The sample consisted of CD8+ T cells sorted from blood, taken at week 0. The V gene is TRBV6-5 and the J gene is TRBJ2-3; the D gene lacks a confident call. This receptor was obtained from a human donor with alopecia areata. The CDR3 corresponds to CASSYSGDTQYF. The nucleotides read TGTGCCAGCAGTTACTCAGGAGATACGCAGTATTTT.